The 14 T cell receptor beta chains below were found in one sample sequenced in a study of CD8 T cells in ankylosing spondylitis. Study results and limitations: A motif of under ten highly homologous TCR beta variants was seen as apparently characteristic of ankylosing spondylitis blood.

TCRdb used MiXCR to reprocess the 5' RACE reads, holding one entry per CDR3 protein. The table records fewer than 450,000 distinct CDR3 sequences, more than 15% of them present only once. No antigen has been identified for these receptors. The source material was blood, either unsorted or a sorted T cell fraction (not recorded which). These receptors came from a male donor with ankylosing spondylitis.

The chain carries TRBV12-3 or TRBV12-4 and TRBJ2-1; 8 bases line up with TRBD2. This CDR3 has 15 residues. V trimming: 7 bases; J trimming: 0 bases; junction bases outside the gene matches: 5. For the CDR3, the DNA is TGTGCCAGCACTATCGGGGGGGACTCCTACAATGAGCAGTTCTTC. It codes for CASTIGGDSYNEQFF.

This clonotype was found a few times. V is TRBV12-3 or TRBV12-4 and J is TRBJ2-1, with 10 bases that match TRBD1. V was clipped by 1 base and J by 9 bases; unmatched bases: 12. CDR3 length equals 17 residues. CDR3 coding DNA: TGTGCCAGCAGTTTAGTCCTTCGGACAGGGGGAGGAAGTGAGCAGTTCTTC. It yields the protein CASSLVLRTGGGSEQFF.

In this sample, this clonotype turned up a few times. The V and J genes are TRBV12-3 or TRBV12-4 and TRBJ1-2; 8 bases agree with TRBD1. V was pared by 7 bases and J by 10 bases, with 11 bases of the junction left unmatched. CDR3 length equals 13 residues. The CDR3 nucleotides read TGTGCCAGCACCGCCGGACAGGGTCGTCACTACACCTTC. Amino acid sequence: CASTAGQGRHYTF.

The rearrangement uses TRBV12-3 or TRBV12-4 and TRBJ2-1; the D is unclear. There are 13 residues in the CDR3. The V and J ends lost 5 bases and 5 bases respectively, with 10 bases between them. The CDR3 coding sequence is TGTGCCAGCAGTATCGGGCTAGACAATGAGCAGTTCTTC. Residues: CASSIGLDNEQFF.

This clonotype was seen more than once but under ten times. The chain has TRBV5-1 and TRBJ2-5; D might be TRBD1 (5 bases). V was shortened by 4 bases and J by 5 bases, with 12 bases between the two germline ends. CDR3 size: 13 residues. The germline CDR1 and CDR2 sequences are SGHRS and YFSETQ. CDR3 nucleotides: TGCGCCAGCAGCCAACAGGCCCCGGAGACCCAGTACTTC. This sequence encodes CASSQQAPETQYF.

This clonotype occurred a few times. This chain joins TRBV27 and TRBJ2-2; 13 bases fit TRBD2. The V gene's germline CDR1 is MNHEY and CDR2 SMNVEV (reference sequence). The length of the CDR3 is 18 residues. Losses at the gene ends were 4 bases for V and 3 bases for J; bases not matched to a gene: 8. CDR3 amino acids: CASSSPGLAGMDTGELFF. For the CDR3, the DNA is TGTGCCAGCAGTTCTCCGGGACTAGCGGGAATGGACACCGGGGAGCTGTTTTTT.

The rearrangement links TRBV19 to TRBJ1-2, with D possibly TRBD1 on 5 matching bases. Looked up from germline, CDR1 is LNHDA and CDR2 is SQIVND (reference sequence). Trimming pared 5 bases from V and 6 bases from J, leaving 13 bases between. The CDR3 is 13 residues long. In DNA, the CDR3 is TGTGCCAGTAGTCCGCCGGGCAGGGATGGCTACACCTTC. Amino acid sequence: CASSPPGRDGYTF.

This clonotype was found a few times. The rearrangement joins TRBV6-1 to TRBJ2-7, with D tentatively TRBD2 (6 bases). Deletions cut 2 bases from V and 3 bases from J, with 11 bases between. The CDR3 loop spans 14 amino acids. Germline V lookup: CDR1 MNHNS, CDR2 SASEGT. The CDR3 DNA is TGTGCCAGCAGTGAATTAGCGGCGCTCTACGAGCAGTACTTC. Translated: CASSELAALYEQYF.

CDR3 region: CASSEGQGRSDTQYF. In nucleotides, the CDR3 is TGTGCCAGCAGCGAGGGACAGGGAAGGTCAGATACGCAGTATTTT. The chain joins TRBV9 to TRBJ2-3, with TRBD1 matching 9 bases. Per the germline V gene, CDR1 is SGDLS and CDR2 is YYNGEE. The CDR3 contains 15 residues. With V trimmed by 3 bases and J by 4 bases, 6 bases remained unmatched.

This clonotype came up a few times. V gene TRBV7-2 combines with J gene TRBJ2-7, with D hard to call. The length of the CDR3 is 12 residues. Germline V gene sequence: CDR1 SGHTA, CDR2 FQGNSA. Deletions cut 3 bases from V and 8 bases from J, with 11 bases between. The CDR3 DNA reads TGTGCCAGCAGCTTTGGAGCTCGAAAGCAGTACTTC. Amino acid sequence: CASSFGARKQYF.

The rearrangement links TRBV7-2 to TRBJ2-7; D is unclear. Germline values: CDR1 SGHTA, CDR2 FQGNSA. The CDR3 is 13 amino acids. V lost 3 bases and J lost 2, with 8 bases in between. The CDR3 region has the DNA TGTGCCAGCAGCTTTCTACTTGCCTACGAGCAGTACTTC. It codes for CASSFLLAYEQYF.

This clonotype was counted ten times or more. The CDR3 loop is CASSYGRAKGNTIYF. As DNA, the CDR3 is TGTGCCAGCAGTTACGGCAGGGCTAAGGGAAACACCATATATTTT. V and J are TRBV6-5 and TRBJ1-3; tentative D call: TRBD1 (5 bases). The CDR3 sequence is 15 residues long. Per the germline V gene, CDR1 is MNHEY and CDR2 is SVGAGI. The ends were cut back, 2 bases at V and 4 bases at J, with 12 bases in the middle.

This clonotype turned up a few times. J is TRBJ2-7 and V is TRBV12-3 or TRBV12-4; tentative D call: TRBD1 (6 bases). Trimming pared 6 bases from V and 5 bases from J, leaving 8 bases between. The CDR3 runs 11 residues. The CDR3 sequence: CASSTGNEQYF. CDR3 nucleotides: TGTGCCAGCAGCACAGGGAACGAGCAGTACTTC.

J is TRBJ1-6 and V is TRBV7-9; D remains ambiguous. The V and J ends lost 5 bases and 7 bases respectively, with 9 bases between them. This CDR3 region has 13 residues. CDR1 and CDR2 (germline): SEHNR, FQNEAQ (reference sequence). Written as DNA, the CDR3 is TGTGCCAGCAGCCCGAGGGAGAATTCACCCCTCCACTTT. It translates to CASSPRENSPLHF. The full variable domain, in which reference TRBV7-9 and TRBJ1-6 provide the parts outside the CDR3, is DTGVSQNPRHKITKRGQNVTFRCDPISEHNRLYWYRQTLGQGPEFLTYFQNEAQLEKSRLLSDRFSAERPKGSFSTLEIQRTEQGDSAMYLCASSPRENSPLHFGNGTRLTVT.